This T cell receptor beta chain was documented in a study of technical replicates of blood from a few donors. The data were produced by immunoSEQ multiplex PCR, yet TCRdb's version contains in-frame clones alone and is incomplete. The data show tens of thousands of clones, 92% seen once. The sample was T cells isolated from PBMCs. The TCR originated in a human donor in good health.

In nucleotides, the CDR3 is TGTGCCAGCAGCGTACTAGCGGGAGGAAACAATGAGCAGTTCTTC. Translating it yields CASSVLAGGNNEQFF. The gene calls are TRBV13 and TRBJ2-1, with TRBD2 matching over 12 bases. J was trimmed by 5 bases and V by 5 bases; bases with no gene match: 4. Germline CDR1 PRHDT, CDR2 FYEKMQ (reference sequence). CDR3 length equals 15 residues.